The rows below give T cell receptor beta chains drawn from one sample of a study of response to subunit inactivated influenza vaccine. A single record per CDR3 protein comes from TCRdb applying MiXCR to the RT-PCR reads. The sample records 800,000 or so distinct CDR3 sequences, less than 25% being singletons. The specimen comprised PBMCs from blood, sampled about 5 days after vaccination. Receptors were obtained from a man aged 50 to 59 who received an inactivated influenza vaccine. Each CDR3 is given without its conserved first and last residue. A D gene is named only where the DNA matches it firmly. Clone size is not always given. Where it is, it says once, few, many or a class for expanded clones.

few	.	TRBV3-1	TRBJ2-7	ASSQEWLYEQY
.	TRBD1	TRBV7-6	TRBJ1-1	ASSPPGTGSGEAF
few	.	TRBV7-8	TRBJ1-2	ASSSGGNGYT
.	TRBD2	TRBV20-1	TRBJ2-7	SLWGREALQQY
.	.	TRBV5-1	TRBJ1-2	ASSLDRDAVMNGYT
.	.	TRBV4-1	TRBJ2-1	ASRKFTGLGSFNEQF
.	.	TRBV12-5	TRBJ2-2	ASGSIPGRGNTGELF
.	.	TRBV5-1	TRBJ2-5	ASSLVGSRETQY
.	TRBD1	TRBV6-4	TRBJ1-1	ASSALPGQTEAF
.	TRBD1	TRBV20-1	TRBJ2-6	SAREFGRQGASGANVLT
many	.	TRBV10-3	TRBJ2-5	AISDRKIGEETQY
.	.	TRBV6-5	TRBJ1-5	ASSLGLRNQPQH
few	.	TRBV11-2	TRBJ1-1	ASSSSGRGNTEAF
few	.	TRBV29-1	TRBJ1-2	SVPGSRGYGYT